The T cell receptor beta chain described here comes from a study of cytomegalovirus exposure and HLA in healthy donors. Study results and caveats: The authors assumed roughly uniform sequencing depth across donors for presence/absence analyses.

The PCR employed 60 Vbeta primers together with 13 Jbeta primers. Clones were read by immunoSEQ multiplex PCR, and TCRdb kept only the in-frame ones, dropping some. The sample has about 110,000 clones; more than 75% are singletons. A note on this clone: Its antigen is unknown.

This CDR3 region has 15 residues. The J segment lost 8 bases and the V segment lost 2 bases, leaving 6 bases of the junction unmatched. Germline values: CDR1 WSHSY, CDR2 SAAADI. V is TRBV10-2 and J is TRBJ1-4, with 9 bases identical to TRBD1. The source of this sequence is a man aged 30-40 years in good health and CMV-seropositive. Material for sequencing was PBMCs. The DNA of the CDR3 is TGCGCCAGCAGTGAGCCGGGACAGGGAGGCGAAAAACTGTTTTTT. It specifies CASSEPGQGGEKLFF.